The 23 T cell receptor beta chains below all came from one sample that was sequenced in a study of monozygotic twins with inflammatory bowel disease. Each CDR3 protein gets one entry in TCRdb, which reprocessed the 5' RACE reads and gives no DNA. The specimen's table records some 450,000 distinct CDR3 sequences. The sequenced sample was blood. All receptors derive from a human donor with ulcerative colitis or Crohn's disease, or a healthy co-twin of an affected twin (not recorded which).

V is TRBV24-1 and J is TRBJ2-1; absent DNA, TCRdb's TRBD2 call cannot be checked. The CDR3 extends over 18 amino acids. CDR1 KGHDR and CDR2 SFDVKD come from the germline V gene. The CDR3 sequence is CATSDSGLAESSYNEQFF.

This chain connects TRBV12-3 or TRBV12-4 to TRBJ2-1; the TCRdb call, TRBD1, lacks DNA for checking. CDR3 length: 16 residues. The CDR3 here is CASRKRRDGPYNEQFF.

V gene TRBV27 combines with J gene TRBJ2-3; the TRBD1 assignment by TCRdb is unverifiable without DNA. This CDR3 spans 13 amino acids. Germline lookup yields CDR1 MNHEY and CDR2 SMNVEV (reference sequence). CDR3 amino acids: CASSRDGSDTQYF.

The chain is built from TRBV20-1 and TRBJ2-3. The CDR3 has 15 amino acids. Germline V gene data show CDR1 as DFQATT and CDR2 as SNEGSKA (reference sequence). CDR3 sequence reads: CSASGLVGVTDTQYF.

The rearrangement uses TRBV6-6 and TRBJ1-1. The CDR3 is 12 amino acids. Germline values: CDR1 MNHNY, CDR2 SVGAGI (reference sequence). The CDR3: CASRELSTEAFF.

This rearrangement joins TRBV12-3 or TRBV12-4 to TRBJ2-3; as DNA is missing, the TRBD1 call by TCRdb cannot be tested. The CDR3 is made up of 16 amino acids. CDR3 sequence reads: CASSLPRQTSTDTQYF.

This chain links TRBV4-2 with TRBJ2-7. CDR1 and CDR2 (germline): LGHNA, YNFKEQ. CDR3 length equals 12 residues. Here the CDR3 reads CASSQVGYEQYF.

J is TRBJ2-1 and V is TRBV29-1; TCRdb returns TRBD2, unconfirmable since there is no DNA. This CDR3 is built from 14 residues. The germline CDR1 and CDR2 sequences are SQVTM and ANQGSEA. The CDR3 protein is CSGRGGLAGDEQFF.

The V gene is TRBV11-2, the J gene TRBJ2-1; lacking DNA, the TRBD2 call made by TCRdb goes unchecked. The germline CDR1 and CDR2 sequences are SGHAT and FQNNGV. CDR3 length: 16 amino acids. The CDR3 sequence: CASSFSGTSGFNEQFF.

CDR3 region: CASSLRIRETQYF. The chain recombines TRBV12-3 or TRBV12-4 with TRBJ2-5. This CDR3 comprises 13 residues.

This chain links TRBV5-1 with TRBJ1-1. Per germline, CDR1 SGHRS and CDR2 YFSETQ. The length of the CDR3 is 14 residues. CDR3 protein: CASSFSRGDTEAFF. The full variable domain, completed using reference TRBV5-1 and TRBJ1-1, is KAGVTQTPRYLIKTRGQQVTLSCSPISGHRSVSWYQQTPGQGLQFLFEYFSETQRNKGNFPGRFSGRQFSNSRSEMNVSTLELGDSALYLCASSFSRGDTEAFFGQGTRLTVV.

The genes are TRBV5-1 and TRBJ1-1; absent DNA, TCRdb's TRBD1 call cannot be checked. This CDR3 has 15 amino acids. Germline CDR1 and CDR2: SGHRS and YFSETQ. The CDR3 loop reads CASSLGDARSPEAFF.

The chain carries TRBV15 and TRBJ1-3; checking the TCRdb D call of TRBD1 is not possible without DNA. Germline CDR1 reads LNHNV; CDR2 reads YYDKDF (reference sequence). This CDR3 spans 14 amino acids. This chain's CDR3 is CATSFSGTGGTIYF.

This chain links TRBV18 with TRBJ2-3; absent DNA, TCRdb's TRBD1 call cannot be checked. The CDR3 is 14 residues long. Germline CDR1 is KGHSH and CDR2 is LQKENI. CDR3 protein: CASILGQYSDTQYF.

The CDR3: CASSRGLAAEQYF. The rearrangement joins TRBV7-2 to TRBJ2-7; TCRdb returns TRBD2, unconfirmable since there is no DNA. In germline, CDR1 is SGHTA, CDR2 FQGNSA. The CDR3 contains 13 residues.

This chain joins TRBV7-2 and TRBJ1-3. The V gene's germline CDR1 is SGHTA and CDR2 FQGNSA. CDR3 size: 14 residues. The CDR3 sequence: CASSPGGNGNTIYF.

The chain links TRBV12-3 or TRBV12-4 to TRBJ2-3; TCRdb's D call, TRBD2, is unchecked because there is no DNA. The CDR3 length is 18 residues. This CDR3 is CASSPDQWASAYTDTQYF.

The chain uses TRBV19 and TRBJ2-1; there is no DNA to check the TCRdb D call of TRBD2. CDR1 and CDR2 from the germline V gene are LNHDA and SQIVND (reference sequence). The CDR3 has 16 amino acids. CDR3: CASSVPSGRAGNEQFF.

The chain has TRBV12-3 or TRBV12-4 and TRBJ2-3; TCRdb proposes TRBD2, but this gene call is untestable without DNA. The CDR3 is 12 amino acids. The CDR3 sequence is CASSGRLAVQYF.

The chain couples TRBV6-2 or TRBV6-3 to TRBJ2-1; TCRdb lists TRBD1, though no DNA is available to test this call. The CDR3 runs to 14 residues. The germline CDR1 and CDR2 sequences are MNHEY and SVGEGT. CDR3 sequence: CASYSGRRYNEQFF.

This rearrangement joins TRBV7-3 to TRBJ2-1; checking the TCRdb D call of TRBD2 is not possible without DNA. Germline CDR1 reads SGHTA; CDR2 reads FQGTGA. The CDR3 is made up of 16 amino acids. This chain's CDR3 is CASSTSAGGIYNEQFF.

CDR3 residues: CASSQSPSRIEQYF. The chain couples TRBV16 to TRBJ2-7; the D call of TRBD1 rests on TCRdb alone, since no DNA is present to check it. Germline V lookup: CDR1 KGHSY, CDR2 FQNENV. This CDR3 spans 14 amino acids.

The V gene is TRBV7-3, the J gene TRBJ1-1; lacking DNA, the TRBD1 call made by TCRdb goes unchecked. The CDR3 is 14 residues long. The germline V gene has CDR1 SGHTA and CDR2 FQGTGA. This CDR3 is CASSLNRAGTEAFF. The full variable domain, completed using reference TRBV7-3 and TRBJ1-1, is GAGVSQTPSNKVTEKGKYVELRCDPISGHTALYWYRQSLGQGPEFLIYFQGTGAADDSGLPNDRFFAVRPEGSVSTLKIQRTERGDSAVYLCASSLNRAGTEAFFGQGTRLTVV.